The present entry profiles one TCR beta chain with its context. As yet, its antigen is unknown. The data were obtained in a study of T cell responses to AZD1222 COVID-19 vaccine. General study findings and limits: White British ancestry dominated among donors, who included more females, and clonal diversity was possibly underestimated.

The method was immunoSEQ multiplex PCR; TCRdb's version includes in-frame clones alone and lacks a portion of them. Of approximately 120,000 clones detected, 90% appear once; the ten largest clones hold around 4.5%. The source was peripheral blood, collected on day 0 of MenACWY control vaccination. The receptor was isolated from an adult in good health.

The CDR3 sequence is CASSERGLLGYTF. As DNA, the CDR3 is TGCGCCAGCAGTGAGAGAGGCTTACTAGGCTACACCTTC. The chain couples TRBV10-1 to TRBJ1-2; D remains ambiguous. The CDR3 has 13 residues. V lost 2 bases to trimming and J lost 8 bases, with 12 bases between them. In germline, CDR1 is WNHNN, CDR2 SYGVQD (reference sequence).